This T cell receptor (beta chain) was recovered during a study of CD8+ T cells in alopecia areata. Sequencing relied on a cDNA template that was reverse transcribed from extracted RNA. TCRdb's copy holds only in-frame clones and misses some; the assay was immunoSEQ multiplex PCR. This sample has 4,500 to 6,000 clones; about 71% occur once, and the top ten carry roughly an eighth. As for treatment: oral pan-JAK inhibitor, 5-10 mg twice daily. Samples from alopecia areata patients were lesional scalp punch biopsies and peripheral blood. The germline V gene encodes CDR1 ENHRY and CDR2 SYGVKD. With 10 bases clipped from V and 4 bases from J, the junction kept 2 bases outside the gene matches. This CDR3 spans 13 amino acids.

The specimen comprised skin, sampled at week 24, from a patient treated with tofacitinib. The clonotype originates from a human donor with alopecia areata. The V and J genes are TRBV10-3 and TRBJ2-1, with 12 bases aligning to TRBD2. DNA for the CDR3: TGTGCCACGCTAGCGGGGGGGTACAATGAGCAGTTCTTC. It encodes CATLAGGYNEQFF.